This TCR beta chain was retrieved from a study of beta chain features in type 1 diabetes. The study's findings and limits: More deletions and fewer insertions at VDJ junctions were found in patients with type 1 diabetes. A cDNA-based sequencing approach could over-represent cells with high TCR expression. In every one of the four CD4+ subsets, TCRB CDR3s were moderately but significantly shorter in Type 1 diabetes patients.

Germline V lookup: CDR1 SGHRS, CDR2 YFSETQ. V shed 0 bases, J shed 8 bases, and the junction held 5 bases outside the gene matches. This CDR3 contains 14 residues. Blood was collected once per donor into heparin, averaging approximately 110 mL. Reverse transcription of all isolated RNA meant that expressed TCRB transcripts were sequenced. About 3.57 million reads were obtained on average from naive, central memory and regulatory T cell samples. Sequencing was performed with immunoSEQ multiplex PCR; in TCRdb, only in-frame clones are kept and a portion is missing. The table records almost 350,000 clones, roughly a tenth of them present only once. This clone was observed a few times. Its cognate antigen is unknown.

This clonotype was sampled from a man aged 30 to 45 with type 1 diabetes. V usage is TRBV5-1 and J usage is TRBJ2-4, with 7 positions matching TRBD1. Sequencing was carried out using central memory CD4+ T cells from blood. The CDR3 bases are TGCGCCAGCAGCTTGGGACAGGGTGGGGACATTCAGTACTTC. It specifies CASSLGQGGDIQYF.